The sequence of this TCR beta chain was determined in a study of graft-versus-host responses after intestinal transplantation. In germline, CDR1 is SGDLS, CDR2 YYNGEE. This CDR3 has 14 amino acids. V was trimmed by 0 bases and J by 2 bases, leaving 9 bases between them. Method: immunoSEQ multiplex PCR; TCRdb's copy keeps in-frame clones and lacks some. The repertoire has around 71,000 clones, roughly 94% of them found once; the top ten carry less than 0.65%. About this clone itself: Its antigen remains unidentified.

V and J are TRBV9 and TRBJ2-7, with no clear D. This clonotype originated in a human donor who received an intestinal transplant. The material was unstimulated CD8+ T cells sorted from spleen or lymph node cells, obtained before intestinal transplant. DNA for the CDR3: TGTGCCAGCAGCGTAGGCTGGCAGACCTACGAGCAGTACTTC. Translation: CASSVGWQTYEQYF.